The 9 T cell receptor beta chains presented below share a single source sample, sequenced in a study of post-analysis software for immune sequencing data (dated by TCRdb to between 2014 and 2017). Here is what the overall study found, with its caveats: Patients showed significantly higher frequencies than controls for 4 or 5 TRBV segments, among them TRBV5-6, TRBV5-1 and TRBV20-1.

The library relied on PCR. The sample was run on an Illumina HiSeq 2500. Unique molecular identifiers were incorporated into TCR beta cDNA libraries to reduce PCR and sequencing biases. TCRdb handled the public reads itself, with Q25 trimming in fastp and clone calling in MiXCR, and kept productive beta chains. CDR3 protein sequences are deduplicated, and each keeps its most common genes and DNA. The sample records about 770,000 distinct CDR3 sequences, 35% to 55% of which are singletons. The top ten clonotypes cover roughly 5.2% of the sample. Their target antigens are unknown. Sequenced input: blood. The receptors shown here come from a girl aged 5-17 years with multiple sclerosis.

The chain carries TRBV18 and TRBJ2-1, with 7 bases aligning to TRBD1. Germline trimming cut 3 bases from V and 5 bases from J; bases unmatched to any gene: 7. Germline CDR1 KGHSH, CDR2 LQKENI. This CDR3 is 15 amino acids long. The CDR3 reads CASSPKRGQHNEQFF. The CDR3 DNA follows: TGTGCCAGCTCACCGAAGAGGGGGCAACACAATGAGCAGTTCTTC.

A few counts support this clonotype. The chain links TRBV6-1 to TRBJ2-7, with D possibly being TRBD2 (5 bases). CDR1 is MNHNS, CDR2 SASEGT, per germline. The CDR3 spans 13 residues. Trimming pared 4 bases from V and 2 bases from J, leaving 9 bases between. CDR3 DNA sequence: TGTGCCAGCAGTGTGAGACTACCCTACGAGCAGTACTTC. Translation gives CASSVRLPYEQYF.

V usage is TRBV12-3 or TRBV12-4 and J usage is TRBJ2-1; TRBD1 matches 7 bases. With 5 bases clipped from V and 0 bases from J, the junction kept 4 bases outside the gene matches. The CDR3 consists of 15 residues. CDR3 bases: TGTGCCAGCAGTAGACAGGGCGGCTCCTACAATGAGCAGTTCTTC. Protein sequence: CASSRQGGSYNEQFF.

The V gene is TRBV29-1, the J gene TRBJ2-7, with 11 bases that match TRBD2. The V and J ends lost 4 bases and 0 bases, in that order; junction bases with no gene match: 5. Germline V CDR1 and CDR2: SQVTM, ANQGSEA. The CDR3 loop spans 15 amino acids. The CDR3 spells CSVGTSGPSSYEQYF. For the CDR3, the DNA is TGCAGCGTTGGGACTAGCGGGCCTAGCTCCTACGAGCAGTACTTC.

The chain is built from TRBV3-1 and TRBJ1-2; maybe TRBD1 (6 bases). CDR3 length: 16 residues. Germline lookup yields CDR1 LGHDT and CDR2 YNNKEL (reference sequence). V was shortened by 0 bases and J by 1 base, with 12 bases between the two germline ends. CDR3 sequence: CASSQDTGTNNYGYTF. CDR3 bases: TGTGCCAGCAGCCAAGACACCGGGACAAATAACTATGGCTACACCTTC. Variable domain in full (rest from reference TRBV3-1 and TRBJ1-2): DTAVSQTPKYLVTQMGNDKSIKCEQNLGHDTMYWYKQDSKKFLKIMFSYNNKELIINETVPNRFSPKSPDKAHLNLHINSLELGDSAVYFCASSQDTGTNNYGYTFGSGTRLTVV.

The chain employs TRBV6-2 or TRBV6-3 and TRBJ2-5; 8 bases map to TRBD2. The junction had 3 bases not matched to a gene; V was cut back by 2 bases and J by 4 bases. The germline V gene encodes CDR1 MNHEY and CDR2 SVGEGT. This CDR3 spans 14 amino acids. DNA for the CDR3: TGTGCCAGCAGTTACGTGGCGGGAGGAGAGACCCAGTACTTC. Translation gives CASSYVAGGETQYF.

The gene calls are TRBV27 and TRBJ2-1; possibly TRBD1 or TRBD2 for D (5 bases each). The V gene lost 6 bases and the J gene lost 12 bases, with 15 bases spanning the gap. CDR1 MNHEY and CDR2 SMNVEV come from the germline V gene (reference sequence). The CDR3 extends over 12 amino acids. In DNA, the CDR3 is TGTGCCAGCAGCAGGGACCGCTATGGGCAGTTCTTC. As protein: CASSRDRYGQFF.

For the CDR3, the DNA is TGTGCCGCGGAGGCCCTAGGTGGCTACAATGAGCAGTTCTTC. Translated: CAAEALGGYNEQFF. This rearrangement joins TRBV6-2 or TRBV6-3 to TRBJ2-1; TRBD2 might be the D (5 bases). This CDR3 is 14 amino acids long. Trimming took 11 bases from V and 3 from J, leaving 17 bases between them. The germline CDR1 and CDR2 sequences are MNHEY and SVGEGT.

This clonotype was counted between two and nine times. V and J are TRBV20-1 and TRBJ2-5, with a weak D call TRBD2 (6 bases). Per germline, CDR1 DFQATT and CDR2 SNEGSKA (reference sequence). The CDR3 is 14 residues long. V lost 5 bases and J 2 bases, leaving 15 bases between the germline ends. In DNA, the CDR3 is TGCAGTGCTCCCGCTAGCGTACAGCAAGAGACCCAGTACTTC. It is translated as CSAPASVQQETQYF.